The rows below give T cell receptor beta chains drawn from one sample of a study of glioma-infiltrating T cells. Each CDR3 protein gets one entry after TCRdb re-called the multiplex PCR reads with MiXCR. Of 20,000 to 25,000 distinct CDR3 sequences detected, roughly 24% appear once; the ten largest clones hold around 13%. What was sequenced was glioma tissue, nonneoplastic brain tissue, or PBMCs (not recorded which). These receptors were obtained from a human donor with low-grade glioma or glioblastoma, undergoing nonglioma brain surgery, or in good health (not recorded which). Each CDR3 is given with its conserved first and last residue. Each record gives: D gene, J gene, clone size, V gene, CDR3 protein, CDR3 DNA. The D gene is left open where the match is weak. A row's size may be missing; if present it is once, few, many or a size class.

>TRBD1|TRBJ1-1|many|TRBV6-1
CASSPTGAGAFF
TGTGCCAGCAGCCCGACAGGGGCGGGAGCTTTCTTT
>-|TRBJ2-7|medium-sized|TRBV27
CASSLRVTHEQYF
TGTGCCAGCAGTTTGAGGGTTACCCACGAGCAGTACTTC
>TRBD1|TRBJ2-5|-|TRBV24-1
CATSALTGAEETQYF
TGTGCCACCAGTGCCTTGACAGGGGCCGAAGAGACCCAGTACTTC
>TRBD1|TRBJ2-1|medium-sized|TRBV5-1
CASSPGQEYNEQFF
TGCGCCAGCAGCCCAGGACAGGAGTACAATGAGCAGTTCTTC
>-|TRBJ1-3|many|TRBV20-1
CSARNTGLGNTIYF
TGCAGTGCTAGAAACACGGGACTTGGAAACACCATATATTTT
>-|TRBJ2-5|few|TRBV7-2
CAGSSYQETQYF
TGTGCCGGCAGCTCTTACCAAGAGACCCAGTACTTC
>TRBD1|TRBJ1-2|many|TRBV6-1
CASRAPGQGHGYTF
TGTGCCAGCAGAGCACCGGGACAGGGGCATGGCTACACCTTC
>TRBD1|TRBJ1-5|many|TRBV10-3
CAIRRGQGANQPQHF
TGTGCCATCAGGAGGGGACAGGGGGCAAATCAGCCCCAGCATTTT
>TRBD1|TRBJ1-1|medium-sized|TRBV20-1
CSTEGQLNTEAFF
TGCAGTACGGAGGGACAGCTGAACACTGAAGCTTTCTTT
>-|TRBJ2-7|-|TRBV2
CASSENLAYEQYF
TGTGCCAGCAGTGAAAACCTGGCCTACGAGCAGTACTTC
>-|TRBJ2-5|many|TRBV20-1
CSARPDQETQYF
TGCAGTGCTAGACCAGACCAAGAGACCCAGTACTTC
>TRBD2|TRBJ2-1|few|TRBV13
CASSSKPGKPGGLNEQFF
TGTGCCAGCAGCTCCAAACCTGGGAAACCGGGGGGACTCAATGAGCAGTTCTTC
>-|TRBJ2-3|-|TRBV12-3/TRBV12-4
CASSLGGSTDTQYF
TGTGCCAGCAGTTTGGGGGGTAGCACAGATACGCAGTATTTT
>TRBD1|TRBJ2-7|-|TRBV7-6
CASITGTGDYEQYF
TGTGCCAGCATCACCGGGACAGGAGACTACGAGCAGTACTTC
>TRBD1|TRBJ2-7|many|TRBV4-3
CASSQDYLGTGSIVQYF
TGCGCCAGCAGCCAAGATTATTTGGGGACAGGGTCAATCGTGCAGTACTTC
>TRBD1|TRBJ2-7|-|TRBV12-3/TRBV12-4
CASSLEGQGGYEQYF
TGTGCCAGCAGTTTAGAGGGACAGGGAGGGTACGAGCAGTACTTC
>TRBD2|TRBJ2-1|many|TRBV29-1
CSVRRGGNEQFF
TGCAGCGTACGCCGGGGGGGCAATGAGCAGTTCTTC
>-|TRBJ1-2|many|TRBV28
CASRGSNYGYTF
TGTGCCAGCAGGGGTTCTAACTATGGCTACACCTTC
>TRBD2|TRBJ2-1|many|TRBV20-1
CSRGGSSYNEQFF
TGCAGCCGGGGGGGAAGCTCCTACAATGAGCAGTTCTTC
>-|TRBJ2-7|few|TRBV10-3
CAISEGRTQQYF
TGTGCCATCAGTGAGGGGCGGACACAGCAGTACTTC
>TRBD2|TRBJ2-3|many|TRBV27
CASSLSFGLAGGGYNIDTQYF
TGTGCCAGCAGTTTATCGTTTGGGCTAGCGGGGGGCGGCTACAACATCGATACGCAGTATTTT
>-|TRBJ2-1|many|TRBV4-1
CASSQDSRGDNEQFF
TGCGCCAGCAGCCAAGATTCCAGGGGCGACAATGAGCAGTTCTTC
>-|TRBJ2-5|many|TRBV6-1
CATGSRETQYF
TGTGCCACAGGGAGCAGGGAGACCCAGTACTTC
>-|TRBJ1-1|many|TRBV2
CASIRGRQYTEAFF
TGTGCCAGCATCCGAGGGCGGCAGTACACTGAAGCTTTCTTT
>TRBD2|TRBJ2-7|medium-sized|TRBV6-1
CASSVLAGGPYEQYF
TGTGCCAGCAGCGTACTAGCGGGGGGACCCTACGAGCAGTACTTC
>-|TRBJ1-5|medium-sized|TRBV27
CASSLASHQPQHF
TGTGCCAGCAGTTTAGCCTCTCATCAGCCCCAGCATTTT
>-|TRBJ2-7|-|TRBV6-2/TRBV6-3
CASYGGGFTYEQYF
TGTGCCAGCTACGGCGGAGGGTTTACCTACGAGCAGTACTTC
>-|TRBJ2-1|-|TRBV27
CASIAGTSYNEQFF
TGTGCCAGCATAGCCGGGACCTCCTACAATGAGCAGTTCTTC
>TRBD1|TRBJ1-5|-|TRBV7-2
CASSSLAGTVANSNQPQHF
TGTGCCAGCAGCTCACTGGCAGGGACAGTGGCTAATAGCAATCAGCCCCAGCATTTC
>-|TRBJ1-1|few|TRBV7-3
CASSLRISTEAFF
TGTGCCAGCAGCTTAAGAATCAGCACTGAAGCTTTCTTT
>-|TRBJ1-1|many|TRBV18
CASSPGSRATEAFF
TGTGCCAGCTCTCCCGGGAGCAGGGCCACTGAAGCTTTCTTT
>TRBD2|TRBJ2-5|few|TRBV7-9
CASSLFSAGEETQYF
TGTGCCAGCAGCTTATTCTCAGCGGGGGAGGAGACCCAGTACTTC
>-|TRBJ1-1|-|TRBV5-1
CASTGALDEAFF
TGCGCCAGCACAGGGGCTTTAGATGAAGCATTCTTT
>-|TRBJ1-5|many|TRBV6-1
CASSDTSGSNQPQHF
TGTGCCAGCAGTGACACCTCCGGGAGCAATCAGCCCCAGCATTTT